This TCR beta chain was observed in a study of OX40 agonist ivuxolimab in advanced cancers. The method was immunoSEQ multiplex PCR; TCRdb's version includes in-frame clones alone and lacks a portion of them. In the table there are 65,000 to 70,000 clones, approximately 78% of which are singletons. The V gene's germline CDR1 is MDHEN and CDR2 SYDVKM. The CDR3 contains 13 residues. Trimming cost V 2 bases and J 6 bases, with 10 bases left between them. This sequence was found in an adult with an advanced solid tumor such as melanoma, head and neck, liver or kidney cancer. The sequencing here drew on CD4+ or CD8+ T cells sorted from blood, taken in a trial of the OX40 agonist ivuxolimab. J is TRBJ1-1 and V is TRBV28; tentatively, D is TRBD1 (5 bases). The CDR3 sequence is CASSLRGRSEAFF. The CDR3, as DNA: TGTGCCAGCAGTTTAAGGGGTAGGTCTGAAGCTTTCTTT. Supplemented by reference TRBV28 and TRBJ1-1, the full variable domain reads DVKVTQSSRYLVKRTGEKVFLECVQDMDHENMFWYRQDPGLGLRLIYFSYDVKMKEKGDIPEGYSVSREKKERFSLILESASTNQTSMYLCASSLRGRSEAFFGQGTRLTVV.